The 24 T cell receptor beta chains below were found in one sample sequenced in a study of T-cell memory formation after mild COVID-19. TCRdb reanalysed the 5' RACE reads using MiXCR and keeps one entry per CDR3 protein. The sample includes approximately 270,000 distinct CDR3 sequences, roughly 17% of them seen just once. The sequencing sample was made of PBMCs or a T cell subset sorted from them (not recorded which). The receptors stem from a man between 18 and 35 years old who had mild COVID-19 (a few samples of this study predate the infection). Cell type and time point are not known.

The table lists this clonotype with many counts. This chain connects TRBV5-1 to TRBJ1-1; the D is unclear. V lost 4 bases, J lost 1 base, and 8 bases lay in between. From germline, CDR1 is SGHRS and CDR2 YFSETQ. The CDR3 has 13 amino acids. In DNA form, the CDR3 reads TGCGCCAGCAGCAAAAATACGAACACTGAAGCTTTCTTT. This gives the protein CASSKNTNTEAFF.

In this sample, this clonotype turned up a few times. This CDR3 reads CASSLEASATQYF. The DNA for the CDR3 is TGTGCCAGCAGCTTAGAGGCCTCGGCTACGCAGTATTTT. The rearrangement joins TRBV7-3 to TRBJ2-3; D uncertain. The CDR3 extends over 13 amino acids. Germline V CDR1 and CDR2: SGHTA, FQGTGA. Between the trimmed V and J ends, which lost 2 bases and 8 bases, there was a span of 11 bases. The complete variable domain, with remaining parts taken from reference TRBV7-3 and TRBJ2-3, reads GAGVSQTPSNKVTEKGKYVELRCDPISGHTALYWYRQSLGQGPEFLIYFQGTGAADDSGLPNDRFFAVRPEGSVSTLKIQRTERGDSAVYLCASSLEASATQYFGPGTRLTVL.

The rearrangement links TRBV7-2 to TRBJ2-5, with D perhaps TRBD2 (5 bases). The CDR3 totals 14 residues. Trimming cost V 4 bases and J 5 bases, with 14 bases left between them. Germline CDR1 and CDR2: SGHTA and FQGNSA. As DNA, the CDR3 is TGTGCCAGCAGCTGGCGGGTCTCAGAGGAGACCCAGTACTTC. As protein: CASSWRVSEETQYF.

The chain carries TRBV20-1 and TRBJ2-5; tentative D call: TRBD2 (5 bases). The CDR3 has 15 amino acids. Germline CDR1 reads DFQATT; CDR2 reads SNEGSKA (reference sequence). V dropped 3 bases and J dropped 0 bases, with 14 bases sitting between them. This chain's CDR3 is CSASPRGGHQETQYF. Written as DNA, the CDR3 is TGCAGTGCTAGCCCCCGTGGAGGCCACCAAGAGACCCAGTACTTC.

This chain links TRBV12-3 or TRBV12-4 with TRBJ2-1, with a possible D match to TRBD1 (5 bases). The V and J ends lost 5 bases and 6 bases respectively, with 14 bases between them. This CDR3 contains 14 residues. The chain's CDR3 is CASSRTPGRNEQFF. In DNA, the CDR3 is TGTGCCAGCAGTCGGACACCTGGTCGCAATGAGCAGTTCTTC.

This clonotype came up a few times. V and J are TRBV4-3 and TRBJ2-3; D is possibly TRBD2 (5 bases). Trimming shortened V by 0 bases and J by 4 bases, and 8 bases separated the two germline ends. The CDR3 is made up of 14 amino acids. Germline V CDR1 and CDR2: LGHNA, YSLEER. The CDR3 is CASSQERRADTQYF. The CDR3 coding sequence is TGCGCCAGCAGCCAAGAACGGCGGGCAGATACGCAGTATTTT.

The chain links TRBV3-1 to TRBJ2-2; D not certain. This CDR3 comprises 15 residues. Trimming removed 4 bases at V and 6 bases at J, with 15 bases between. Germline V CDR1 and CDR2: LGHDT, YNNKEL (reference sequence). The CDR3 here is CASSRVYSRAGELFF. The CDR3 DNA reads as TGTGCCAGCAGCCGAGTTTACTCAAGGGCCGGGGAGCTGTTTTTT.

This clonotype turned up a few times. The chain has TRBV7-2 and TRBJ2-5; no definite D call. CDR3 size: 13 residues. V was trimmed by 1 base and J by 5 bases, leaving 8 bases between them. Germline V gene lookup returns CDR1 SGHTA and CDR2 FQGNSA. The DNA of the CDR3 is TGTGCCAGCAGCTTAGGACCGTCGGAGACCCAGTACTTC. It encodes CASSLGPSETQYF.

In this sample, this clonotype turned up many times. J is TRBJ2-5 and V is TRBV6-2 or TRBV6-3; D could derive from TRBD1 or TRBD2 (6 bases each). V lost 5 bases, J lost 5 bases, and 15 bases lay in between. CDR3 length: 14 residues. The germline gives CDR1 MNHEY, CDR2 SVGEGT. The CDR3 loop is CASSAEGGRETQYF. For the CDR3, the DNA is TGTGCCAGCAGTGCCGAGGGGGGCCGCGAGACCCAGTACTTC.

This clonotype has more than one count but fewer than ten. The chain is built from TRBV7-9 and TRBJ2-2; D not resolved. Trimming removed 5 bases at V and 1 base at J, with 14 bases between. The CDR3 spans 16 residues. Per germline, CDR1 SEHNR and CDR2 FQNEAQ (reference sequence). CDR3 sequence (DNA): TGTGCCAGCAGCCGCCAAATGTGGGAGAACACCGGGGAGCTGTTTTTT. Protein product: CASSRQMWENTGELFF.

The V call is TRBV6-5, the J call TRBJ1-1; 9 bases match TRBD1. Trimming at V came to 2 bases and at J to 5 bases, leaving 3 bases not matched to a gene. CDR1 and CDR2 (germline): MNHEY, SVGAGI. There are 14 residues in the CDR3. CDR3 protein: CASSYRGQGTEAFF. The CDR3 DNA is TGTGCCAGCAGTTACAGGGGACAGGGTACTGAAGCTTTCTTT.

This sequence joins TRBV7-2 and TRBJ2-5; D call uncertain. The V end lost 3 bases, the J end lost 4 bases, and 18 bases lay between the germline ends. The CDR3 runs 16 residues. Germline V gene sequence: CDR1 SGHTA, CDR2 FQGNSA. CDR3 DNA sequence: TGTGCCAGCAGCTTTCAGGCGGTGACGATGTTAGAGACCCAGTACTTC. Amino acids: CASSFQAVTMLETQYF.

This clonotype was observed many times. The V and J genes are TRBV7-9 and TRBJ2-2, with D unclear. Between the trimmed V and J ends, which lost 1 base and 4 bases, there was a span of 16 bases. Germline CDR1 is SEHNR and CDR2 is FQNEAQ (reference sequence). The CDR3 is 17 amino acids. The CDR3 nucleotides are TGTGCCAGCAGCTTAGGACTTGAGGTTCTTACCACCGGGGAGCTGTTTTTT. This gives the protein CASSLGLEVLTTGELFF.

V and J are TRBV15 and TRBJ2-5, with D maybe TRBD2 (6 bases). Germline V gene sequence: CDR1 LNHNV, CDR2 YYDKDF (reference sequence). CDR3 length: 16 residues. The V end was cut by 0 bases, the J end by 5 bases, with 16 bases between. CDR3 protein: CATSRDREVWRETQYF. In nucleotides, the CDR3 is TGTGCCACCAGCAGAGATAGGGAGGTGTGGAGGGAGACCCAGTACTTC.

This chain uses TRBV4-3 with TRBJ2-3; D is perhaps TRBD1 (5 bases). Trimming removed 4 bases at V and 5 bases at J, with 10 bases between. Germline CDR1 is LGHNA and CDR2 is YSLEER. The CDR3 loop spans 13 amino acids. CDR3 region: CASSREGEDTQYF. For the CDR3, the DNA is TGCGCCAGCAGCCGAGAAGGGGAAGATACGCAGTATTTT.

The chain carries TRBV4-3 and TRBJ2-1; 12 nucleotides agree with TRBD2. V trimming: 0 bases; J trimming: 9 bases; junction bases outside the gene matches: 9. The CDR3 has 17 amino acids. Per germline, CDR1 LGHNA and CDR2 YSLEER. This chain's CDR3 is CASSQDVSSGGASEQFF. The CDR3 DNA reads as TGCGCCAGCAGCCAAGATGTTTCTAGCGGGGGGGCAAGTGAGCAGTTCTTC.

The V and J genes are TRBV20-1 and TRBJ1-4; D uncertain. The CDR3 consists of 14 residues. V was trimmed by 5 bases and J by 0 bases, leaving 10 bases between them. Germline assignment: CDR1 DFQATT and CDR2 SNEGSKA (reference sequence). The CDR3 DNA reads TGCAGTGCTTTAGGACCTTCAACTAATGAAAAACTGTTTTTT. Translation: CSALGPSTNEKLFF.

J is TRBJ2-3 and V is TRBV12-3 or TRBV12-4; TRBD1 matches at 7 bases. The length of the CDR3 is 14 residues. V dropped 8 bases and J dropped 0; count of bases not matched to a gene: 5. CDR3 nucleotides: TGTGCCAGCCGCCAGGGGGAGAGCACAGATACGCAGTATTTT. Translating it yields CASRQGESTDTQYF.

This clonotype has more than one count but fewer than ten. The V and J genes are TRBV7-2 and TRBJ2-5; TRBD2 might be the D (6 bases). V was pared by 0 bases and J by 2 bases, with 13 bases between. Germline V gene sequence: CDR1 SGHTA, CDR2 FQGNSA. The CDR3 consists of 16 residues. CDR3 nucleotides: TGTGCCAGCAGCTTAGCGCGGCGGGGACTGCAAGAGACCCAGTACTTC. Its protein product is CASSLARRGLQETQYF.

This clonotype turned up a few times. The V and J genes are TRBV25-1 and TRBJ2-1; 7 positions agree with TRBD1. The CDR3 runs 12 residues. V was clipped by 4 bases and J by 8 bases; unmatched bases: 2. Germline V CDR1 and CDR2: MGHDK, SYGVNS. The CDR3 reads CASSGQGDEQFF. The CDR3 DNA sequence: TGTGCCAGCAGTGGCCAGGGGGATGAGCAGTTCTTC.

This sequence joins TRBV29-1 and TRBJ1-1; D is ambiguous. The CDR3 sequence is 13 residues long. Germline V gives CDR1 SQVTM, CDR2 ANQGSEA. V shed 6 bases and J shed 4 bases, with 15 bases lying between them. CDR3 region: CSVADWFGTEAFF. The CDR3 region has the DNA TGCAGCGTCGCGGATTGGTTCGGCACTGAAGCTTTCTTT.

This rearrangement joins TRBV20-1 to TRBJ2-3; no clear D. The CDR3 is 15 amino acids. Germline V gene sequence: CDR1 DFQATT, CDR2 SNEGSKA (reference sequence). Trimming removed 0 bases from V and 2 bases from J, with 12 bases in between. CDR3 amino acids: CSARESWSVTDTQYF. CDR3 in DNA: TGCAGTGCTAGAGAGTCTTGGAGTGTCACAGATACGCAGTATTTT.

The chain links TRBV27 to TRBJ2-5; perhaps D is TRBD1 or TRBD2 (5 bases each). Trimming shortened V by 1 base and J by 5 bases, and 11 bases separated the two germline ends. Looked up from germline, CDR1 is MNHEY and CDR2 is SMNVEV (reference sequence). The CDR3 length is 14 residues. The CDR3: CASSLYSGGETQYF. CDR3 nucleotides: TGTGCCAGCAGTTTATATTCTGGGGGTGAGACCCAGTACTTC.

CDR3 DNA sequence: TGTGCCAGCAGCCCTTTCGACAATGAGCAGTTCTTC. This sequence encodes CASSPFDNEQFF. This chain uses TRBV7-6 with TRBJ2-1; D gene ambiguous. The V gene's germline CDR1 is SGHVS and CDR2 FNYEAQ. This CDR3 is 12 amino acids long. V was pared by 5 bases and J by 5 bases, with 7 bases between. The whole variable domain, remainder taken from reference TRBV7-6 and TRBJ2-1, is GAGVSQSPRYKVTKRGQDVALRCDPISGHVSLYWYRQALGQGPEFLTYFNYEAQQDKSGLPNDRFSAERPEGSISTLTIQRTEQRDSAMYRCASSPFDNEQFFGPGTRLTVL.